Shown below are 12 T cell receptor beta chains from a single sample sequenced in a study of cytomegalovirus exposure and HLA in healthy donors. The PCR ran on 60 Vbeta and 13 Jbeta primers. Repertoires were generated with immunoSEQ multiplex PCR, while TCRdb's copy carries only in-frame clones and drops some. This table holds over 110,000 clones, around three quarters found once. The sample comprised PBMCs. The receptors stem from a woman between 18 and 29 years old in good health and CMV-seropositive.

The chain has TRBV7-8 and TRBJ1-6; the D gene is possibly TRBD1 (6 bases). The CDR3 totals 14 residues. Germline loops: CDR1 SGHVS, CDR2 FQNEAQ. V was shortened by 1 base and J by 6 bases, with 7 bases between the two germline ends. CDR3 nucleotides: TGTGCCAGCAGCTTAGAACAGGGTAATTCACCCCTCCACTTT. It encodes CASSLEQGNSPLHF.

V is TRBV6-5 and J is TRBJ2-2, with D unresolved. The V and J ends lost 6 bases and 4 bases respectively, with 15 bases between them. The CDR3 length is 15 residues. Germline V CDR1 and CDR2: MNHEY, SVGAGI. The CDR3 protein is CASRATLRVTGELFF. The CDR3 DNA reads TGTGCCAGCAGGGCAACCCTCCGGGTCACCGGGGAGCTGTTTTTT.

This clone occurred once. The chain uses TRBV7-2 and TRBJ1-2, with a possible D match to TRBD1 (6 bases). There are 12 residues in the CDR3. Trimming stripped 5 bases from V and 14 bases from J, with 18 bases between. CDR1 is SGHTA, CDR2 FQGNSA, per germline. This CDR3 is CASSPGRGARTF. CDR3 sequence (DNA): TGTGCCAGCAGCCCCGGGCGGGGGGCTCGAACCTTC.

This clone was detected a few times. This rearrangement joins TRBV18 to TRBJ2-1; TRBD1 matches at 8 bases. Germline V CDR1 and CDR2: KGHSH, LQKENI. There are 16 residues in the CDR3. J was trimmed by 4 bases and V by 3 bases; bases with no gene match: 8. CDR3 nucleotide sequence: TGTGCCAGCTCACCCCGGACAGGGTCCTTTTACAATGAGCAGTTCTTC. This sequence encodes CASSPRTGSFYNEQFF.

This chain uses TRBV4-1 with TRBJ1-4; unclear D gene. The germline CDR1 and CDR2 sequences are MGHRA and YSYEKL. V shed 7 bases and J shed 7 bases, with 19 bases lying between them. CDR3 length: 15 residues. As DNA, the CDR3 is TGCGCCAGCACCGATTTGCGGGCTCTCAGTGAAAAACTGTTTTTT. Protein: CASTDLRALSEKLFF.

The chain carries TRBV19 and TRBJ2-2, with 7 bases that match TRBD1. V shed 3 bases, J shed 1 base, and the junction held 17 bases outside the gene matches. CDR1 is LNHDA and CDR2 is SQIVND in the germline V gene (reference sequence). The CDR3 is made up of 20 amino acids. The CDR3 sequence is CASSMGPGTANRGNTGELFF. CDR3 DNA sequence: TGTGCCAGTAGTATGGGACCTGGGACAGCAAATCGGGGGAACACCGGGGAGCTGTTTTTT.

The chain uses TRBV5-4 and TRBJ1-1, with a tentative D call TRBD1 (5 bases). Per the germline V gene, CDR1 is SGHNT and CDR2 is YYREEE (reference sequence). The V end was cut by 4 bases, the J end by 8 bases, with 12 bases between. This CDR3 region has 12 residues. CDR3 region: CASSNTGLEAFF. The CDR3 DNA is TGTGCCAGCAGCAACACAGGTTTAGAAGCTTTCTTT.

This clone was recorded a few times. This chain uses TRBV7-9 with TRBJ2-5; D may be TRBD1 (6 bases). V dropped 5 bases and J dropped 3 bases, with 10 bases sitting between them. The CDR3 has 13 residues. The germline V gene has CDR1 SEHNR and CDR2 FQNEAQ (reference sequence). The CDR3 coding sequence is TGTGCCAGCAGCGGCTACAGGGAAGAGACCCAGTACTTC. It specifies CASSGYREETQYF.

This clone occurred once. The chain links TRBV5-1 to TRBJ1-2; D not resolved. CDR1 and CDR2 from the germline V gene are SGHRS and YFSETQ. The V end was cut by 0 bases, the J end by 2 bases, with 20 bases between. There are 18 residues in the CDR3. The CDR3 DNA reads as TGCGCCAGCAGCTTGGCCCCACTCGGCAGACTACCCAACTATGGCTACACCTTC. As protein: CASSLAPLGRLPNYGYTF.

The chain carries TRBV19 and TRBJ1-5, with D possibly TRBD1 on 5 matching bases. Trimming cost V 8 bases and J 3 bases, with 17 bases left between them. Per germline, CDR1 LNHDA and CDR2 SQIVND (reference sequence). CDR3 length: 15 residues. CDR3 sequence (DNA): TGTGCCAGTGCAAAATCACAGGCCTTCAATCAGCCCCAGCATTTT. Amino acid sequence: CASAKSQAFNQPQHF.

Only a few counts were recorded for this clone. As DNA, the CDR3 is TGTGCCAGCACCAGTCACTATGGCTACACCTTC. Its translation: CASTSHYGYTF. The chain joins TRBV25-1 to TRBJ1-2; no definite D call. CDR3 size: 11 residues. CDR1 and CDR2 from the germline V gene are MGHDK and SYGVNS. V lost 7 bases, J lost 3 bases, and 6 bases lay in between.

This clone was counted between two and nine times. The CDR3 coding sequence is TGTGCCACCAGCAAGGGGCATGAAAAACTGTTTTTT. It codes for CATSKGHEKLFF. The chain recombines TRBV15 with TRBJ1-4; TRBD1 is a possible D gene (5 bases). V was cut by 4 bases and J by 6 bases, with 6 bases left in between. CDR3 length equals 12 residues. Germline V gene lookup returns CDR1 LNHNV and CDR2 YYDKDF (reference sequence).